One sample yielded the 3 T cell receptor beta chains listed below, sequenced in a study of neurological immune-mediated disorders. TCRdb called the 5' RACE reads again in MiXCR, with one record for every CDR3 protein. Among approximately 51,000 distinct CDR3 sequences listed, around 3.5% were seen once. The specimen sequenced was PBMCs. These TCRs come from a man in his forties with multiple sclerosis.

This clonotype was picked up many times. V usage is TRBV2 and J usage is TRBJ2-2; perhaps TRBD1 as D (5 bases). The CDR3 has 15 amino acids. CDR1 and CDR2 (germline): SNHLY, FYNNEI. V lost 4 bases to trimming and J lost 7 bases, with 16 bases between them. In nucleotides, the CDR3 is TGTGCCAGCAGTGGGGGCACCTCAACCGGCGGGGAGCTGTTTTTT. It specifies CASSGGTSTGGELFF.

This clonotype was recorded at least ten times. The CDR3 sequence is CSATRLRGNQPQHF. CDR3 nucleotides: TGCAGTGCCACTAGACTCCGCGGCAATCAGCCCCAGCATTTT. The chain employs TRBV20-1 and TRBJ1-5; D call uncertain. The germline gives CDR1 DFQATT, CDR2 SNEGSKA (reference sequence). CDR3 size: 14 residues. The V end lost 6 bases, the J end lost 2 bases, and 14 bases lay between the germline ends.

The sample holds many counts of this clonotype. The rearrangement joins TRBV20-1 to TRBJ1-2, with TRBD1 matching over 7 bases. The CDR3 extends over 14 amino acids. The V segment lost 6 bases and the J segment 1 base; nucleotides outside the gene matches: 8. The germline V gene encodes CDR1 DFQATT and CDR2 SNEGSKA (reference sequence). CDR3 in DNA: TGCAGTGCCCCGACAGGGCGGATTAACTATGGCTACACCTTC. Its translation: CSAPTGRINYGYTF.